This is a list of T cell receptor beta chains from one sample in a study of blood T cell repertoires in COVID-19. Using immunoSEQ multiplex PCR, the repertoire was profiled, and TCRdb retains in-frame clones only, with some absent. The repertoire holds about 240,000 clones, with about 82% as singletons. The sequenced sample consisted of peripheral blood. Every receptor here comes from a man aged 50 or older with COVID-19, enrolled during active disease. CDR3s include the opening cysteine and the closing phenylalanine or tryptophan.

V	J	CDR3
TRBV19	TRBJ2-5	CASSPSSGGTETQYF
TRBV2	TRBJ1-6	CASSGGDSPLHF
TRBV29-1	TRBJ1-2	CSVEDQNEGGYTF
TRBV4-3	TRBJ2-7	CASSRGGGALREQYF
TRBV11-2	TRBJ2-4	CASSLVLSGRGIQYF
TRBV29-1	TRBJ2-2	CSVISRTGANTGELFF
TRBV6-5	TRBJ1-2	CASGRGLFGGYTF
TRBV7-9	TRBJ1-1	CASSVTGGTTEAFF
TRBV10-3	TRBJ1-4	CAISTTGVGEKLFF
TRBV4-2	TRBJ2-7	CASSQEGGQAPYEQYF
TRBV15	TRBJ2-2	CATTPTPGTSGGRTGELFF
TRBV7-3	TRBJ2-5	CASSFREGETQYF
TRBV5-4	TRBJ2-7	CASSLGSGGAREQYF
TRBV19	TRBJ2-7	CASSNTGEVSYEQYF
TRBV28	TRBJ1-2	CASSWQEYYGYTF
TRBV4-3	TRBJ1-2	CASSQETGQLRIYGYTF
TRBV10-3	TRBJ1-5	CAISEFGQGNQPQHF
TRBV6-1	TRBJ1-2	CASSERPGRVHGYTF
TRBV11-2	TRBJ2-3	CASSSHPAGIADTQYF
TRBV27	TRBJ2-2	CASRTGVGNTGELFF
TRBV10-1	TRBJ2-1	CASSETDSTASYNEQFF
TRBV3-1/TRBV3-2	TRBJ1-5	CASSQAGTVNQPQHF
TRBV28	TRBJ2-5	CASSFIARDSQETQYF